This T cell receptor beta chain is from a study of prognosis after radiotherapy for stage I lung cancer. Two-round multiplex PCR amplified TCR beta CDR3 from genomic DNA. The first PCR round targeted every TRBV and TRBJ gene with specific primers. TCRdb reprocessed the multiplex PCR reads with MiXCR, giving one entry per CDR3 protein. The repertoire holds around 30,000 distinct CDR3 sequences, with 25% to 40% as singletons. This clonotype was recorded at least ten times. Germline lookup yields CDR1 DFQATT and CDR2 SNEGSKA (reference sequence). The V gene end was trimmed by 3 bases and the J gene end by 4 bases; junction bases not matched to a gene: 6. CDR3 length: 15 residues.

The sequences come from PBMCs, collected before or after stereotactic body radiation therapy (not recorded which). The TCR comes from a donor aged 50 or older with non-small cell lung cancer. The V call is TRBV20-1, the J call TRBJ2-4, with TRBD2 matching 10 bases. The CDR3 here is CSARSVSGRKNIQYF. CDR3 bases: TGCAGTGCTAGGTCCGTTAGCGGGAGGAAAAACATTCAGTACTTC.